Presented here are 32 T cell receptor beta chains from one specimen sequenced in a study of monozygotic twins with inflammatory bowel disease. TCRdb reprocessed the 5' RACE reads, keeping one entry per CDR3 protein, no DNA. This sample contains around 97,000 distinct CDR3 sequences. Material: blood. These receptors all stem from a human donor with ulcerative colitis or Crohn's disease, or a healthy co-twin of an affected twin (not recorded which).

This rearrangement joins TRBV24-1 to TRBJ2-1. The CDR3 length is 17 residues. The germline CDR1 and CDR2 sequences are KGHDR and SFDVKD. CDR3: CATSDPEGRSSYNEQFF.

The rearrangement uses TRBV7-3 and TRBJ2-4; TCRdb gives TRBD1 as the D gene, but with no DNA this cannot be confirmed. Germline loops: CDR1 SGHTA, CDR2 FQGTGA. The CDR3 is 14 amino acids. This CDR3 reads CASSPGQGADIQYF. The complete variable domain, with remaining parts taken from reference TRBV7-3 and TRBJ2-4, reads GAGVSQTPSNKVTEKGKYVELRCDPISGHTALYWYRQSLGQGPEFLIYFQGTGAADDSGLPNDRFFAVRPEGSVSTLKIQRTERGDSAVYLCASSPGQGADIQYFGAGTRLSVL.

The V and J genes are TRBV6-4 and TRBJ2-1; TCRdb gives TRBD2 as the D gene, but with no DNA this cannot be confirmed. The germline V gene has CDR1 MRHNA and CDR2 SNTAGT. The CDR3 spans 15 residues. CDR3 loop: CASSDSSGGANEQFF.

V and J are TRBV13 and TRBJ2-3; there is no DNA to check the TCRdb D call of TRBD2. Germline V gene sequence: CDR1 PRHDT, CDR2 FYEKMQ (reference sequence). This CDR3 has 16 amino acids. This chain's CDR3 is CASSLEGEGRADTQYF.

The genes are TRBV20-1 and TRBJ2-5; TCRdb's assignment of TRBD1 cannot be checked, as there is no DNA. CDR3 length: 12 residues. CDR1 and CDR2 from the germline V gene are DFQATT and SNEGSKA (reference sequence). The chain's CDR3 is CSARAPEETQYF.

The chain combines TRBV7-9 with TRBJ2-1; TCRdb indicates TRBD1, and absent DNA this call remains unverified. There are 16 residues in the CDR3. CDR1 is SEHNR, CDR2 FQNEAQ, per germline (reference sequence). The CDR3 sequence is CASSYIPGTGFFEQFF.

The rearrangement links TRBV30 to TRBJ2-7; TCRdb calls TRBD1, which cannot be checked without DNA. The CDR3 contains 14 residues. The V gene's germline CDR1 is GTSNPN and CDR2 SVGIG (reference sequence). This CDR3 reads CAWSQDRGLYEQYF.

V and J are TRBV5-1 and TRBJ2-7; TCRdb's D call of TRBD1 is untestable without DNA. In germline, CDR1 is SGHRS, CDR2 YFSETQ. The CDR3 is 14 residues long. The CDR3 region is CASAARGSTYEQYF.

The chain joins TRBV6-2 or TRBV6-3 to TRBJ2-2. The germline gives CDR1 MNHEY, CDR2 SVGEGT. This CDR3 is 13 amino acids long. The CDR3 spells CASSWLVMGELFF.

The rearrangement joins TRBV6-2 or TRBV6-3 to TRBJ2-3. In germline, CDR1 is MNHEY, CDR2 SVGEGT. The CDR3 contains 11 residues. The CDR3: CASSYRDTQYF.

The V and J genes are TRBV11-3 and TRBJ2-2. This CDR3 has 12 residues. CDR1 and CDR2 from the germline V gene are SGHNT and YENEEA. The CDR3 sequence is CASSLSAGELFF.

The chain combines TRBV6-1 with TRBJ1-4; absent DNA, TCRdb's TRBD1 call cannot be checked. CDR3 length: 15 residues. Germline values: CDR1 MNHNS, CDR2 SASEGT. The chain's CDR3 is CASRSGTGGVEKLFF.

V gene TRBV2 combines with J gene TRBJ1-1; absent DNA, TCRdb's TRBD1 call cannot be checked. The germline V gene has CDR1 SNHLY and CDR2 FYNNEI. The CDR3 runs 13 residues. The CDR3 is CASTEPGWTEAFF.

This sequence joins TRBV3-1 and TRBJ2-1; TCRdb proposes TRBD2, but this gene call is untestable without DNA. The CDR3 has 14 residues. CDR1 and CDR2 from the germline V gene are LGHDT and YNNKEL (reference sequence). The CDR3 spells CASSPSGGYNEQFF.

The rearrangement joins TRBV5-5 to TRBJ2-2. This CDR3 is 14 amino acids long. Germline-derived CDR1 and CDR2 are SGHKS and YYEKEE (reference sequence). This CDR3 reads CASSPVRSTGELFF. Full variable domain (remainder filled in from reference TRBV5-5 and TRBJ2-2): DAGVTQSPTHLIKTRGQQVTLRCSPISGHKSVSWYQQVLGQGPQFIFQYYEKEERGRGNFPDRFSARQFPNYSSELNVNALLLGDSALYLCASSPVRSTGELFFGEGSRLTVL.

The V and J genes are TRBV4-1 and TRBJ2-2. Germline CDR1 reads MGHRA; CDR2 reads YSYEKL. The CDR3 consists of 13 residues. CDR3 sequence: CASSQIGTGELFF.

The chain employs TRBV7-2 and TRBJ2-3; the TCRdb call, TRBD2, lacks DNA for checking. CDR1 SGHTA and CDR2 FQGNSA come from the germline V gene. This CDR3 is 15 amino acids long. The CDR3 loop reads CASSSATSRTDTQYF.

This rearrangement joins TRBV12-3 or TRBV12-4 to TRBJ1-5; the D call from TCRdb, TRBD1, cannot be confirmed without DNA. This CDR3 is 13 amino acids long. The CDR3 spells CASRRTGIQPQHF.

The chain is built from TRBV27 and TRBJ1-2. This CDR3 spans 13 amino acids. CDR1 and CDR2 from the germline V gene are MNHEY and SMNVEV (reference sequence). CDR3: CASSLSRYYGYTF.

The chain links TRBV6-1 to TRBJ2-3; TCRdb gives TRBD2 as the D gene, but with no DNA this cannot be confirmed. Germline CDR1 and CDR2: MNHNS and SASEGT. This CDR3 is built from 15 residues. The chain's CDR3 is CASRGLAGGPDTQYF.

CDR3 protein: CASRDRGPQHF. The chain employs TRBV12-3 or TRBV12-4 and TRBJ1-5; there is no DNA to check the TCRdb D call of TRBD1. The CDR3 spans 11 residues.

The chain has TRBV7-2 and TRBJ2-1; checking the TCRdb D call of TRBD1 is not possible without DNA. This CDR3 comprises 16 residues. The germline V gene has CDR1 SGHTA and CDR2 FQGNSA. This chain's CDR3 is CASSLAPLAPYNEQFF.

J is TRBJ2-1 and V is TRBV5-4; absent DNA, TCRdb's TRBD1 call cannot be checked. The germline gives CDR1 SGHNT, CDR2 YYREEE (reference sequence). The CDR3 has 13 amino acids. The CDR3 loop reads CASSFQGRNEQFF. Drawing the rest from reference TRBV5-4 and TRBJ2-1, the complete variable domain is ETGVTQSPTHLIKTRGQQVTLRCSSQSGHNTVSWYQQALGQGPQFIFQYYREEENGRGNFPPRFSGLQFPNYSSELNVNALELDDSALYLCASSFQGRNEQFFGPGTRLTVL.

CDR3 sequence reads: CASNSRETQYF. V is TRBV6-2 or TRBV6-3 and J is TRBJ2-5. CDR1 and CDR2 from the germline V gene are MNHEY and SVGEGT. This CDR3 is 11 amino acids long.

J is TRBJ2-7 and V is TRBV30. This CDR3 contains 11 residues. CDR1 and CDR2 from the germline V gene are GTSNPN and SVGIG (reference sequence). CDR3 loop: CAWSLAYEQYF.

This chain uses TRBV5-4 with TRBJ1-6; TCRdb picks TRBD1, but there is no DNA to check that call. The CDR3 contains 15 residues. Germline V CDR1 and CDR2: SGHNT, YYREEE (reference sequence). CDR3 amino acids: CASSEDRQGRSPLHF. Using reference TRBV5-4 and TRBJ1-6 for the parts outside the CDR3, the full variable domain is ETGVTQSPTHLIKTRGQQVTLRCSSQSGHNTVSWYQQALGQGPQFIFQYYREEENGRGNFPPRFSGLQFPNYSSELNVNALELDDSALYLCASSEDRQGRSPLHFGNGTRLTVT.

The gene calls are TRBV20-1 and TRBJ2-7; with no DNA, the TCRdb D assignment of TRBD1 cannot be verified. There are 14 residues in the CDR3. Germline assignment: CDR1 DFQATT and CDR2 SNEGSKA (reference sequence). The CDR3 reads CSALLGGQLYEQYF.

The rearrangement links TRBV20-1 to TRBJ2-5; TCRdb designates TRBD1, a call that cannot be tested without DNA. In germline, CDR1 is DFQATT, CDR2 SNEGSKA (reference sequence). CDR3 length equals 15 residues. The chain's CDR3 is CSAISTRGREETQYF.

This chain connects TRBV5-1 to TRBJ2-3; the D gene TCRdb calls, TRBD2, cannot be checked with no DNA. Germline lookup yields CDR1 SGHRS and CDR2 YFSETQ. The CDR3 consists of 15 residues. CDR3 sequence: CASSAGTSFTDTQYF.

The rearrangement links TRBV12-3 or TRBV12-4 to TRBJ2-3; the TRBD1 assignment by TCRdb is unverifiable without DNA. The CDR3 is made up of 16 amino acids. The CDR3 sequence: CASSPGQGAITDTQYF.

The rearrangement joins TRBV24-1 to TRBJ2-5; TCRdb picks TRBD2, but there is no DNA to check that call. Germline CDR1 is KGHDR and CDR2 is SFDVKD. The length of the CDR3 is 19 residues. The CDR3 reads CATSDPSLTSGRLSETQYF.

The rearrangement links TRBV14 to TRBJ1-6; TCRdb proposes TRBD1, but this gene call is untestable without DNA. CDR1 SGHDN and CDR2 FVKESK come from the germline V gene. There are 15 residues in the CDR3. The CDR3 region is CASSQVTGANSPLHF.